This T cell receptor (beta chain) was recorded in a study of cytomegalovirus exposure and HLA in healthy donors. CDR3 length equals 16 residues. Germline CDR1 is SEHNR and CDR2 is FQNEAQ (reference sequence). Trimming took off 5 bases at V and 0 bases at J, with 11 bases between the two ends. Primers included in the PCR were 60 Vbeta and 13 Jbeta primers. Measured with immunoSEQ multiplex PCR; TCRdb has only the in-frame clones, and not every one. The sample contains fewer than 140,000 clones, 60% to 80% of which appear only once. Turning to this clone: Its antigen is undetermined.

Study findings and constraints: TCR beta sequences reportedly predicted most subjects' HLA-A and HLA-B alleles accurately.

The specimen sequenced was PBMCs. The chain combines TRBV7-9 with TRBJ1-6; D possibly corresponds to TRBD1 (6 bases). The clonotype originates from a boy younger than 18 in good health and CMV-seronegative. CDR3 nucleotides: TGTGCCAGCAGCCTTACAGGGAGCTCCTATAATTCACCCCTCCACTTT. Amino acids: CASSLTGSSYNSPLHF.